The 6 T cell receptor beta chains presented below share a single source sample, sequenced in a study of blood T cell repertoires in COVID-19 (dated by TCRdb to 2019 to 2021). Library preparation used the immunoSEQ multiplex PCR assay. The source is immuneACCESS, and TCRdb retained only in-frame sequences with V and J called. Part of the clones is not carried over; for the studies checked, unresolved V genes explain less than half of this, and the remainder is unexplained. The sample profile shows fewer than 250,000 clones; 83% of them were found once. The top ten constitute more than 4.5% of the sample. The sequencing input was PBMCs or T cells enriched from blood (not recorded which). These receptors all stem from a woman aged 45-60 years who had been exposed to COVID-19.

The genes are TRBV5-1 and TRBJ1-2; 7 nucleotides align to TRBD1. This CDR3 comprises 13 residues. Germline values: CDR1 SGHRS, CDR2 YFSETQ. The V and J ends lost 4 bases and 3 bases, in that order; junction bases with no gene match: 3. The CDR3 DNA follows: TGCGCCAGCAGCGCCGGGACAGACTATGGCTACACCTTC. Translation gives CASSAGTDYGYTF. The full variable domain, with the rest looked up from reference TRBV5-1 and TRBJ1-2, is KAGVTQTPRYLIKTRGQQVTLSCSPISGHRSVSWYQQTPGQGLQFLFEYFSETQRNKGNFPGRFSGRQFSNSRSEMNVSTLELGDSALYLCASSAGTDYGYTFGSGTRLTVV.

The chain is built from TRBV5-1 and TRBJ2-1, with D possibly matching TRBD2 (5 bases). The CDR3 runs 13 residues. Deletions cut 3 bases from V and 7 bases from J, with 11 bases between. The germline CDR1 and CDR2 sequences are SGHRS and YFSETQ. The CDR3 DNA reads as TGCGCCAGCAGCTCCCTACTAGGAAATGAGCAGTTCTTC. It encodes CASSSLLGNEQFF. Filled out from reference TRBV5-1 and TRBJ2-1, the complete variable domain reads KAGVTQTPRYLIKTRGQQVTLSCSPISGHRSVSWYQQTPGQGLQFLFEYFSETQRNKGNFPGRFSGRQFSNSRSEMNVSTLELGDSALYLCASSSLLGNEQFFGPGTRLTVL.

J is TRBJ1-5 and V is TRBV12-3 or TRBV12-4; 8 bases agree with TRBD1. The CDR3 extends over 13 amino acids. Trimming cost V 3 bases and J 7 bases; bases outside gene matches: 2. CDR3 in DNA: TGTGCCAGCAGTTTGAACAGGGGGCAGCCCCAGCATTTT. It translates to CASSLNRGQPQHF.

Turning to this clone: This CDR3 is also generated by other DNA sequences in the sample. This chain joins TRBV6-5 and TRBJ2-2; D is uncertain. V was clipped by 2 bases and J by 4 bases, with 8 bases between them. The germline CDR1 and CDR2 sequences are MNHEY and SVGAGI. The CDR3 length is 14 residues. The chain's CDR3 is CASSYDSGTGELFF. CDR3 bases: TGTGCCAGCAGTTACGATAGTGGCACCGGGGAGCTGTTTTTT.

This clone was observed a single time. The rearrangement joins TRBV2 to TRBJ1-4; possible D gene TRBD1, 6 bases. Germline V CDR1 and CDR2: SNHLY, FYNNEI. Trimming cost V 6 bases and J 2 bases, with 10 bases left between them. This CDR3 contains 14 residues. CDR3 nucleotide sequence: TGTGCCAGCAGGAAGGGGGACACTAATGAAAAACTGTTTTTT. This codes for CASRKGDTNEKLFF.

The genes are TRBV6-6 and TRBJ2-5; 11 bases align to TRBD2. The CDR3 is made up of 16 amino acids. Germline V gene data show CDR1 as MNHNY and CDR2 as SVGAGI (reference sequence). The V gene end was trimmed by 4 bases and the J gene end by 1 base; junction bases not matched to a gene: 5. This CDR3 is CASSLITSGGQETQYF. The CDR3 region has the DNA TGTGCCAGCAGTTTGATCACTAGCGGGGGCCAAGAGACCCAGTACTTC.